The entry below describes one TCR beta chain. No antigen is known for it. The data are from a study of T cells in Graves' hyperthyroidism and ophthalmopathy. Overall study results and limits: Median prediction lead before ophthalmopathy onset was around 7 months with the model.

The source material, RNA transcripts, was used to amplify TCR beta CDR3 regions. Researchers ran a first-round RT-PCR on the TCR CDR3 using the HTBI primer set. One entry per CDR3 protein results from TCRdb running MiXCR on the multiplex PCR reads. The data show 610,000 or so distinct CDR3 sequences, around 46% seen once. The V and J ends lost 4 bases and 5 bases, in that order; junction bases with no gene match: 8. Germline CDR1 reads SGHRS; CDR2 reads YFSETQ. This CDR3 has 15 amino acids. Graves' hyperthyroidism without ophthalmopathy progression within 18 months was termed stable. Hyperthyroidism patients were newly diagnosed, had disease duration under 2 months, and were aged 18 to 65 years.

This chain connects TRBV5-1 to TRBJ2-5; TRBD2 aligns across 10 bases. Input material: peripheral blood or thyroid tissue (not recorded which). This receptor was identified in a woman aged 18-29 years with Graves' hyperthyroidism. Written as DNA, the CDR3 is TGCGCCAGCAGCCCCTGGCTAGCGGGAGACGAGACCCAGTACTTC. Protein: CASSPWLAGDETQYF.